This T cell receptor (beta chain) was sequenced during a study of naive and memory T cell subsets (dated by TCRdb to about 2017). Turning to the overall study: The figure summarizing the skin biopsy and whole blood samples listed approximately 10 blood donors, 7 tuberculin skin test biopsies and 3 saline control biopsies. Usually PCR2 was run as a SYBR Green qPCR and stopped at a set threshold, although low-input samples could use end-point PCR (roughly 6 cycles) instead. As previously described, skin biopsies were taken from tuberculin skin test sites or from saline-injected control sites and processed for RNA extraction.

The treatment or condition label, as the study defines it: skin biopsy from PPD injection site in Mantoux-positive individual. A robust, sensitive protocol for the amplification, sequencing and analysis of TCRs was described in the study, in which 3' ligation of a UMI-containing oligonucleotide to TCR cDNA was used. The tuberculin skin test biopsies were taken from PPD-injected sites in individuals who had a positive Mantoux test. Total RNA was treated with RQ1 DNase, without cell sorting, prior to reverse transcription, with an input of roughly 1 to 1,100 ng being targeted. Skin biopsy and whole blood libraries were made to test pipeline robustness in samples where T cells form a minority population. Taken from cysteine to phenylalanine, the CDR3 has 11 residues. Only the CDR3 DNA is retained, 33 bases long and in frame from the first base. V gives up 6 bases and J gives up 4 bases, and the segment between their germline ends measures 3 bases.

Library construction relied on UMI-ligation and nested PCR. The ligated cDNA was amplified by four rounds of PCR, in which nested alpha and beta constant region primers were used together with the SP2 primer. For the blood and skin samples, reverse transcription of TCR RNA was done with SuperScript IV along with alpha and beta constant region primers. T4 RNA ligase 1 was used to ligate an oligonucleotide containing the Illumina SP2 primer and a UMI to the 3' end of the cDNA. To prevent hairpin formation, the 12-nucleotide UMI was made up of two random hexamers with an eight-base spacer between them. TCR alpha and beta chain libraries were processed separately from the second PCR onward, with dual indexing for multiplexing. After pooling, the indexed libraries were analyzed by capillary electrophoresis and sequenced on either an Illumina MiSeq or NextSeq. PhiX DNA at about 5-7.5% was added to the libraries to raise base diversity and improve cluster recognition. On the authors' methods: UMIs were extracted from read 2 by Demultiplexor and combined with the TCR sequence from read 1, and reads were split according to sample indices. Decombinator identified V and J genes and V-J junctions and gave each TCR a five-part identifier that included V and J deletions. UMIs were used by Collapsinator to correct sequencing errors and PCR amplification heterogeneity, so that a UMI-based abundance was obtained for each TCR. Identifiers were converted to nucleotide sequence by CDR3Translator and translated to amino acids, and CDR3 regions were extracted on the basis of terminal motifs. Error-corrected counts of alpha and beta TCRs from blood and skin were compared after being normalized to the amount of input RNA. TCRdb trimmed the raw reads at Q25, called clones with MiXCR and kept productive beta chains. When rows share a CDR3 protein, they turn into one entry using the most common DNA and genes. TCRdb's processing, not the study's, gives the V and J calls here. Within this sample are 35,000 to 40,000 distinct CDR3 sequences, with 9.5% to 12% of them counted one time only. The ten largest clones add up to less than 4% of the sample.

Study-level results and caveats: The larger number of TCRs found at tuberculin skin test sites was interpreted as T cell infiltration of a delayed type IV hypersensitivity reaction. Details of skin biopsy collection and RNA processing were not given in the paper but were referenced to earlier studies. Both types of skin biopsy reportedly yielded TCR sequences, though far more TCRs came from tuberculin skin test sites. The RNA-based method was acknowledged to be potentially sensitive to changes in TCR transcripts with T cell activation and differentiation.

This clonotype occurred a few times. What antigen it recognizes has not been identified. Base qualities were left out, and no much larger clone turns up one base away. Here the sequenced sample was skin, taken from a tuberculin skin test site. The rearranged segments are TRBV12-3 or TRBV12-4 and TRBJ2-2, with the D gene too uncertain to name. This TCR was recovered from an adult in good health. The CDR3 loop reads CASRGTGELFF. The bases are TGTGCCAGCAGAGGCACCGGGGAGCTGTTTTTT.